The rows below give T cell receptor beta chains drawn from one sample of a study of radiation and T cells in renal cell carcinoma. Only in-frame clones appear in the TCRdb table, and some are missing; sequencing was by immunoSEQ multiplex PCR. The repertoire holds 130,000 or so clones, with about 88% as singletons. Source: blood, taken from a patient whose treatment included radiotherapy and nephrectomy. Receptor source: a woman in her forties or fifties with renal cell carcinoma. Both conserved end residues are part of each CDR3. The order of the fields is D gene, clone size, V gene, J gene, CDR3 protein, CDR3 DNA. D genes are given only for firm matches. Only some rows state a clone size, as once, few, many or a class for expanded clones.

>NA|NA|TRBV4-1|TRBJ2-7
CASSQDPHSYEQYF
TGCGCCAGCAGCCAAGATCCCCACAGCTACGAGCAGTACTTC
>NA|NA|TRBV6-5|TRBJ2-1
CASSSLWSEQFF
TGTGCCAGCAGTTCCCTGTGGTCTGAGCAGTTCTTC
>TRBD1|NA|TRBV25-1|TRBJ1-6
CASRAGTGGSPLHF
TGTGCCAGCAGAGCCGGGACAGGGGGTTCACCCCTCCACTTT
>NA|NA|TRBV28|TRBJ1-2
CASSNDRQGYGYTF
TGTGCCAGCAGCAATGACAGGCAGGGCTATGGCTACACCTTC
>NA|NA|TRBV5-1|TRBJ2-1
CASSLGDIRSSYNEQFF
TGCGCCAGCAGCTTGGGGGACATCCGGAGCTCCTACAATGAGCAGTTCTTC
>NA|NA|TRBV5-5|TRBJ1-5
CASSLDSVTYQPQHF
TGTGCCAGCAGCTTGGATTCAGTAACATATCAGCCCCAGCATTTT
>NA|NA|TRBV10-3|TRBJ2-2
CAISESGDGSGELFF
TGTGCCATCAGTGAGTCGGGAGACGGCTCCGGGGAGCTGTTTTTT
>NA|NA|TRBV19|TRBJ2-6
CASSIPGRNSGANVLTF
TGTGCCAGTAGTATACCGGGACGGAACTCTGGGGCCAACGTCCTGACTTTC
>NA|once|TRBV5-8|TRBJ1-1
CASSDHRNTEAFF
TGTGCCAGCAGCGATCATCGCAACACTGAAGCTTTCTTT
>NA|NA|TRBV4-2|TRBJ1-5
CASSQEWRGYQPQHF
TGTGCCAGCAGCCAAGAATGGCGGGGGTATCAGCCCCAGCATTTT
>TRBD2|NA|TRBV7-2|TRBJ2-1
CASSLVTRASGGLDDEQFF
TGTGCCAGCAGCTTAGTTACGAGGGCTAGCGGGGGACTTGATGATGAGCAGTTCTTC
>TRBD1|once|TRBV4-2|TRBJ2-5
CASSQEESTGGQETQYF
TGTGCCAGCAGCCAAGAGGAGTCGACAGGGGGCCAAGAGACCCAGTACTTC
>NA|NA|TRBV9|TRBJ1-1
CASSRGLGEAFF
TGTGCCAGCAGCCGGGGGCTGGGTGAAGCTTTCTTT
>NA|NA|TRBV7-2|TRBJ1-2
CASSLKSAGGSGYTF
TGTGCCAGCAGCTTAAAATCCGCCGGGGGGAGCGGCTACACCTTC
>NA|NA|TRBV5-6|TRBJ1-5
CASSLRGAWNQPQHF
TGTGCCAGCAGCTTGCGGGGGGCTTGGAATCAGCCCCAGCATTTT
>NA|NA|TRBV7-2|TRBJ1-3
CASSLVESPSGNTIYF
TGTGCCAGCAGCTTAGTCGAGTCTCCCTCTGGAAACACCATATATTTT
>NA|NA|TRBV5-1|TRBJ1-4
CASSSGQNNEKLFF
TGCGCCAGCAGCTCGGGACAAAATAATGAAAAACTGTTTTTT
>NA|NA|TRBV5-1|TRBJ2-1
CASSWGWTASYNEQFF
TGCGCCAGCAGCTGGGGATGGACAGCTTCTTACAATGAGCAGTTCTTC